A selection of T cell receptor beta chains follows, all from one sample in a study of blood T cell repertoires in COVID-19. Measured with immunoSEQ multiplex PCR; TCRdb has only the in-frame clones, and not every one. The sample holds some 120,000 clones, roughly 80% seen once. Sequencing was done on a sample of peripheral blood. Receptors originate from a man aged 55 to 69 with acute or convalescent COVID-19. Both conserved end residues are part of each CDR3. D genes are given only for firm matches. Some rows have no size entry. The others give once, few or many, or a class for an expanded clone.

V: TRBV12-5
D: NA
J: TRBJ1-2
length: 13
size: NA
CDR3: CASGREGGRGYTF
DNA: TGTGCTAGTGGGCGGGAGGGAGGTCGTGGCTACACCTTC

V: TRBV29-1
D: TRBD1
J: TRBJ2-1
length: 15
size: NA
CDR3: CSVITGTGKYNEQFF
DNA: TGCAGCGTCATCACCGGGACAGGGAAGTATAATGAGCAGTTCTTC

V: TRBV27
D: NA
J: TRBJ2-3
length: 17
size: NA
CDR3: CASSSLPVLLGTDTQYF
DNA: TGTGCCAGCAGTTCCTTGCCGGTACTTCTGGGCACAGATACGCAGTATTTT

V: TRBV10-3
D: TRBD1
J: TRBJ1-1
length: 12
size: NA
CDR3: CATGQGNTEAFF
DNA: TGTGCCACGGGACAGGGGAACACTGAAGCTTTCTTT

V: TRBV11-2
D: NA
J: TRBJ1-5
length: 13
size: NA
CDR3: CASSLGRAQPQHF
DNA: TGTGCCAGCAGCTTAGGGAGGGCTCAGCCCCAGCATTTT

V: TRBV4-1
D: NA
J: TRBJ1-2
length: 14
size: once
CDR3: CASSQFTGTYGYTF
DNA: TGCGCCAGCAGCCAGTTTACAGGAACATATGGCTACACCTTC

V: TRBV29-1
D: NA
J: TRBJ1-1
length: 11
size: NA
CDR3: CSVVFRTEAFF
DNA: TGCAGCGTTGTATTTCGGACTGAAGCTTTCTTT

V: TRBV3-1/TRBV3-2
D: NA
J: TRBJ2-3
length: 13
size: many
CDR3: CASSPTKPRTQYF
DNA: TGTGCCAGCAGTCCTACTAAACCCCGTACGCAGTATTTT

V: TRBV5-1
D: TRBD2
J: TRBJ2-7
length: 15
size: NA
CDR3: CASSLSSGSGREQYF
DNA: TGCGCCAGCAGCTTGTCTAGCGGGAGTGGTCGCGAGCAGTACTTC

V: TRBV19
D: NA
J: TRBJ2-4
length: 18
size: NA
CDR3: CASSIVGRGRGGLNIQYF
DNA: TGTGCCAGTAGTATAGTTGGTAGGGGCCGCGGGGGCCTAAACATTCAGTACTTC

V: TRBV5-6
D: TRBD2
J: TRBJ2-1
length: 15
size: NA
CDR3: CASRKRTSANNEQFF
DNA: TGTGCCAGCAGGAAGAGGACTAGCGCTAACAATGAGCAGTTCTTC

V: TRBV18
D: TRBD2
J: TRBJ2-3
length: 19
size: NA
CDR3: CASSPDSPLAGGFTDTQYF
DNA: TGTGCCAGCTCACCCGATAGCCCCCTAGCGGGGGGGTTCACAGATACGCAGTATTTT

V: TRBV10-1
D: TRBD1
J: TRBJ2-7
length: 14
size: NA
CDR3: CASSGQGVPYEQYF
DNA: TGCGCCAGCAGTGGGCAGGGGGTCCCCTACGAGCAGTACTTC

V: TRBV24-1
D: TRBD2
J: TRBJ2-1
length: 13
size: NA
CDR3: CATGLAGVGEQFF
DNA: TGTGCCACCGGGCTAGCGGGAGTCGGCGAGCAGTTCTTC

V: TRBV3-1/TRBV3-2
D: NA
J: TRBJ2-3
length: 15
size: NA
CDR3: CASSQERGSFSTQYF
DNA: TGTGCCAGCAGCCAAGAACGGGGGAGTTTTTCTACGCAGTATTTT

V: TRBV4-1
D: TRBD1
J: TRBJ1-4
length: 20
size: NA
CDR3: CASSQEWPGQGAGTNEKLFF
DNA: TGCGCCAGCAGCCAAGAATGGCCGGGACAGGGGGCAGGGACTAATGAAAAACTGTTTTTT

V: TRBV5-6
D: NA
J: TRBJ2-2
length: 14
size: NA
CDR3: CASSRQTETGELFF
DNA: TGTGCCAGCAGCCGACAGACTGAGACCGGGGAGCTGTTTTTT

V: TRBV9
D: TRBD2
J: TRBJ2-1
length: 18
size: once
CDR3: CASSANYGTSGSYNEQFF
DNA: TGTGCCAGCAGCGCCAATTACGGGACTAGCGGGAGTTACAATGAGCAGTTCTTC

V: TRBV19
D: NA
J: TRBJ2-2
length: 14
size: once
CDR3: CASSRLAGAGELFF
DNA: TGTGCCAGTAGTAGATTAGCCGGAGCCGGGGAGCTGTTTTTT

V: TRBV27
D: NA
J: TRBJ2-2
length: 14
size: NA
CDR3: CASSSGVRTGELFF
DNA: TGTGCCAGCAGTTCGGGAGTTCGGACCGGGGAGCTGTTTTTT

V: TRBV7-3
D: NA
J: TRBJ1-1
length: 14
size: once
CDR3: CASSLGAANTEAFF
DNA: TGTGCCAGCAGTTTAGGGGCAGCGAACACTGAAGCTTTCTTT

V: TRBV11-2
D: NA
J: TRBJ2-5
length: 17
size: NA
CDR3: CASSRAMGGPTQETQYF
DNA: TGTGCCAGCAGCCGAGCCATGGGGGGGCCCACCCAAGAGACCCAGTACTTC

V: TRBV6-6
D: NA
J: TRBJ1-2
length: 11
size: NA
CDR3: CASGEGYGYTF
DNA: TGTGCCAGCGGGGAGGGCTATGGCTACACCTTC

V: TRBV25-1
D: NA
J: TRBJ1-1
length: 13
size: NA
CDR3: CASSAQGLPEAFF
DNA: TGTGCCAGCAGTGCACAGGGCTTGCCTGAAGCTTTCTTT

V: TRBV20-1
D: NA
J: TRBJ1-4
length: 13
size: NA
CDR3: CSASHPNNEKLFF
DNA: TGCAGTGCTAGTCACCCTAATAATGAAAAACTGTTTTTT

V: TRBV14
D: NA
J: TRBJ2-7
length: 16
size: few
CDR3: CASSEEGRGAAYEQYF
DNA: TGTGCCAGCAGCGAAGAGGGTCGGGGGGCCGCCTACGAGCAGTACTTC

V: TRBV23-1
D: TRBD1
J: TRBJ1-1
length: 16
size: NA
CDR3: CASSQLPVDRGREAFF
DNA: TGCGCCAGCAGTCAATTGCCGGTAGACAGGGGGCGAGAAGCTTTCTTT

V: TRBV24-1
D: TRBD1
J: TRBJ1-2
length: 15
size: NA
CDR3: CATSDTDRARNGYTF
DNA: TGTGCCACCAGTGATACCGACAGGGCGCGAAATGGCTACACCTTC

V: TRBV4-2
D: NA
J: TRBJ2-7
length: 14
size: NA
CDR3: CASSQDQGSYEQYF
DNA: TGTGCCAGCAGCCAAGATCAGGGCTCCTACGAGCAGTACTTC

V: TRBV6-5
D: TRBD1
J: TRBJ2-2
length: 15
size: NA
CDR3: CASRTQQGSSGELFF
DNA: TGTGCCAGCAGAACCCAACAGGGGTCGTCCGGGGAGCTGTTTTTT

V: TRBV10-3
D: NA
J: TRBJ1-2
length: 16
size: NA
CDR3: CATGQGLQSTNYGYTF
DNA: TGTGCCACCGGTCAGGGACTCCAATCCACTAACTATGGCTACACCTTC

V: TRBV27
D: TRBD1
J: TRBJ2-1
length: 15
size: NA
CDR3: CASSFSRGTVNEQFF
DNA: TGTGCCAGCAGTTTCTCCAGAGGGACAGTCAATGAGCAGTTCTTC

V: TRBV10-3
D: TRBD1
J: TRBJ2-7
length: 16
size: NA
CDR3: CAISGGQGSGAYEQYF
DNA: TGTGCCATCAGTGGGGGACAGGGGAGCGGGGCCTACGAGCAGTACTTC

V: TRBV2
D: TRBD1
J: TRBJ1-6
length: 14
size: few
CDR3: CASSHRDRGTPLHF
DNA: TGTGCCAGCAGTCACCGGGACAGGGGAACACCCCTCCACTTT

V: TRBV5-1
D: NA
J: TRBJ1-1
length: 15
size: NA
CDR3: CASSPPGGTITEAFF
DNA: TGCGCCAGCAGCCCCCCCGGCGGCACCATCACTGAAGCTTTCTTT

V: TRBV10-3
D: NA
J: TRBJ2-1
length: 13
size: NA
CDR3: CAISWDLDNEQFF
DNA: TGTGCCATCAGTTGGGACTTGGACAATGAGCAGTTCTTC

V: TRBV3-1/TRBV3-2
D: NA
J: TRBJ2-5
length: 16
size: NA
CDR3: CASSHVLGFQRETQYF
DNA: TGTGCCAGCAGCCATGTTCTAGGGTTTCAGCGGGAGACCCAGTACTTC

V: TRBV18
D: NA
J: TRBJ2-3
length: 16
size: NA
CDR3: CASSQSGGRGPDTQYF
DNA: TGTGCCAGCTCACAATCAGGAGGACGGGGTCCAGATACGCAGTATTTT

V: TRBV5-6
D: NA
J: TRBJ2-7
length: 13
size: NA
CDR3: CASSLTGPYEQYF
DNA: TGTGCCAGCAGCTTAACAGGCCCCTACGAGCAGTACTTC

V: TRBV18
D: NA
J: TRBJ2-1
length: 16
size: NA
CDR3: CASSPDFPTSYNEQFF
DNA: TGTGCCAGCTCACCAGATTTTCCAACTTCCTACAATGAGCAGTTCTTC